The entry that follows covers one T cell receptor (beta chain) sequence. Trimming cost V 6 bases and J 5 bases, with 14 bases left between them. CDR3 length: 14 residues. CDR1 is SGHRS, CDR2 YFSETQ, per germline. This record comes from a study of T cell changes during pregnancy in multiple sclerosis. Only in-frame clones appear in the TCRdb table, and some are missing; sequencing was by immunoSEQ multiplex PCR. Of some 38,000 clones in the sample, roughly nine tenths are singletons; the top ten hold 0.46%. This TCR came from a female donor in good health, enrolled as a control in a pregnancy study. The source was CD4+ T cells from peripheral blood mononuclear cells, collected in the third trimester of pregnancy. The V and J genes are TRBV5-1 and TRBJ2-2; possibly TRBD2 for D (6 bases). CDR3 sequence reads: CASNAFGGTGELFF. The CDR3 bases are TGCGCCAGCAATGCTTTCGGAGGGACCGGGGAGCTGTTTTTT.